Below, 11 T cell receptor beta chains from the same sample are listed, as sequenced in a study of identical twins. In TCRdb, the 5' RACE reads were re-called with MiXCR into one record per CDR3 protein. Among around 960,000 distinct CDR3 sequences listed, about 12% were seen once. The same specimen was also included in a second study, on yellow fever vaccine responses in identical twins.

Sequencing was carried out using PBMCs. The source of these receptors is a woman younger than 35 in good health.

V and J are TRBV27 and TRBJ2-1; 9 bases align to TRBD1. With V trimmed by 7 bases and J by 9 bases, 13 bases remained unmatched. Germline values: CDR1 MNHEY, CDR2 SMNVEV (reference sequence). The CDR3 spans 15 residues. CDR3 bases: TGTGCCAGCATCTCCGAGCGACAGGGGGGGGGTGAGCAGTTCTTC. This encodes CASISERQGGGEQFF.

The chain has TRBV28 and TRBJ2-1; 7 bases are shared with TRBD1. Looked up from germline, CDR1 is MDHEN and CDR2 is SYDVKM. The CDR3 extends over 15 amino acids. V was clipped by 4 bases and J by 3 bases; unmatched bases: 6. CDR3 region: CASSWTGDSYNEQFF. CDR3 bases: TGTGCCAGCAGTTGGACAGGTGATAGCTACAATGAGCAGTTCTTC.

The chain uses TRBV18 and TRBJ2-3; 12 nucleotides agree with TRBD2. Germline V CDR1 and CDR2: KGHSH, LQKENI. V shed 4 bases, J shed 4 bases, and the junction held 9 bases outside the gene matches. This CDR3 comprises 17 residues. The CDR3 spells CASSLGATSGSADTQYF. In DNA form, the CDR3 reads TGTGCCAGCTCACTGGGGGCGACTAGCGGGAGCGCAGATACGCAGTATTTT.

The genes are TRBV27 and TRBJ2-5; possibly TRBD2 for D (6 bases). V dropped 1 base and J dropped 1 base, with 10 bases sitting between them. CDR3 size: 15 residues. CDR1 is MNHEY and CDR2 is SMNVEV in the germline V gene (reference sequence). The CDR3 spells CASSLYRDFQETQYF. For the CDR3, the DNA is TGTGCCAGCAGTTTATACCGGGACTTCCAAGAGACCCAGTACTTC.

The rearrangement links TRBV7-9 to TRBJ2-1; possibly TRBD1 for D (6 bases). The V gene lost 4 bases and the J gene lost 2 bases, with 12 bases spanning the gap. Looked up from germline, CDR1 is SEHNR and CDR2 is FQNEAQ (reference sequence). The length of the CDR3 is 15 residues. CDR3 region: CASSSTGHTYNEQFF. The CDR3 DNA reads as TGTGCCAGCAGCTCTACGGGACACACCTACAATGAGCAGTTCTTC.

In DNA form, the CDR3 reads TGCAGCGTTGAGGGTGACAGGGTGTTACATGAGCAGTTCTTC. This sequence encodes CSVEGDRVLHEQFF. The rearrangement joins TRBV29-1 to TRBJ2-1; 7 bases agree with TRBD1. J was trimmed by 8 bases and V by 3 bases; bases with no gene match: 10. The V gene's germline CDR1 is SQVTM and CDR2 ANQGSEA. This CDR3 contains 14 residues.

V usage is TRBV9 and J usage is TRBJ1-4; unclear D gene. With 4 bases removed from V and 5 bases from J, the gap between germline ends came to 9 bases. There are 13 residues in the CDR3. CDR1 is SGDLS and CDR2 is YYNGEE in the germline V gene. The CDR3: CASSYDWNEKLFF. The CDR3 nucleotides are TGTGCCAGCAGCTACGACTGGAATGAAAAACTGTTTTTT.

V usage is TRBV20-1 and J usage is TRBJ1-6; 7 bases line up with TRBD1. The ends lost 1 base at V and 10 bases at J; junction bases unmatched: 22. The CDR3 is made up of 19 amino acids. Per the germline V gene, CDR1 is DFQATT and CDR2 is SNEGSKA (reference sequence). The CDR3 region has the DNA TGCAGTGCTAGAGGCCGGGACAGCGCGAACACTAGGGTTGGGTCACCCCTCCACTTT. Residues: CSARGRDSANTRVGSPLHF.

This clonotype came up many times. The chain joins TRBV19 to TRBJ2-1; 8 bases are shared with TRBD2. Trimming cost V 5 bases and J 6 bases; bases outside gene matches: 12. The CDR3 consists of 16 residues. CDR1 is LNHDA, CDR2 SQIVND, per germline (reference sequence). The CDR3 loop is CASSPPLTGGSNEQFF. The CDR3 region has the DNA TGTGCCAGTAGTCCCCCACTAACGGGAGGGAGCAATGAGCAGTTCTTC.

This clonotype appeared a few times. The chain joins TRBV6-5 to TRBJ2-2; D ambiguous. The CDR3 is made up of 15 amino acids. V was shortened by 2 bases and J by 0 bases, with 7 bases between the two germline ends. CDR1 and CDR2 (germline): MNHEY, SVGAGI. CDR3 residues: CASSYDSPNTGELFF. The CDR3 nucleotides are TGTGCCAGCAGTTACGATAGCCCGAACACCGGGGAGCTGTTTTTT.

CDR3 sequence (DNA): TGTGCCAGCAGCCTGCGCGGGGGCGGGGTGACAGATACGCAGTATTTT. Encoded protein: CASSLRGGGVTDTQYF. The V gene is TRBV11-2, the J gene TRBJ2-3; D may be TRBD2 (7 bases). The CDR3 sequence is 16 residues long. Germline assignment: CDR1 SGHAT and CDR2 FQNNGV. V lost 5 bases and J lost 3, with 18 bases in between.